Below are 10 T cell receptor beta chains sequenced from a single sample in a study of OX40 agonist ivuxolimab in advanced cancers. Profiling relied on immunoSEQ multiplex PCR, and the TCRdb table lists in-frame clones only, not all of them. The table shows around 80,000 clones, with around nine tenths occurring only once. The sequencing used CD4+ or CD8+ T cells sorted from blood, collected in a trial of the OX40 agonist ivuxolimab. All receptors derive from an adult with an advanced solid tumor such as melanoma, head and neck, liver or kidney cancer.

The V gene is TRBV30, the J gene TRBJ1-2; D not resolved. The CDR3 covers 11 residues. CDR1 is GTSNPN, CDR2 SVGIG, per germline (reference sequence). Trimming left V 4 bases short and J 1 base short, with 4 bases between. The CDR3 loop reads CAWMVNYGYTF. CDR3 in DNA: TGTGCCTGGATGGTTAACTATGGCTACACCTTC.

Remarks on this clone: The same CDR3 is also encoded by other DNA sequences in this sample. The chain links TRBV19 to TRBJ2-3; D not certain. Per the germline V gene, CDR1 is LNHDA and CDR2 is SQIVND (reference sequence). The CDR3 is 11 amino acids. The germline V and J ends were trimmed by 4 bases and 3 bases, with 2 bases remaining between them. The CDR3 DNA is TGTGCCAGTAGTAGGACAGATACGCAGTATTTT. The encoded protein is CASSRTDTQYF.

The chain uses TRBV27 and TRBJ2-7; 7 bases match TRBD2. With 4 bases clipped from V and 4 bases from J, the junction kept 4 bases outside the gene matches. CDR3 length: 13 residues. The germline gives CDR1 MNHEY, CDR2 SMNVEV (reference sequence). The CDR3 DNA is TGTGCCAGCAGTTACAAGGGAGGGTACGAGCAGTACTTC. Translating gives CASSYKGGYEQYF.

The rearrangement uses TRBV19 and TRBJ2-7; D might be TRBD2 (6 bases). Trimming left V 6 bases short and J 0 bases short, with 12 bases between. Germline-derived CDR1 and CDR2 are LNHDA and SQIVND (reference sequence). The CDR3 runs to 14 residues. In DNA, the CDR3 is TGTGCCAGTAGGCTTAGGCGGGACTCCTACGAGCAGTACTTC. It is translated as CASRLRRDSYEQYF.

The chain joins TRBV9 to TRBJ1-4; D is possibly TRBD1 (5 bases). V lost 0 bases and J lost 10, with 13 bases in between. This CDR3 has 14 residues. Germline CDR1 and CDR2: SGDLS and YYNGEE. CDR3 protein: CASSVEGFDGKLFF. The CDR3 bases are TGTGCCAGCAGCGTAGAGGGGTTCGATGGAAAACTGTTTTTT. Complete variable domain (other parts from reference TRBV9 and TRBJ1-4): DSGVTQTPKHLITATGQRVTLRCSPRSGDLSVYWYQQSLDQGLQFLIQYYNGEERAKGNILERFSAQQFPDLHSELNLSSLELGDSALYFCASSVEGFDGKLFFGSGTQLSVL.

This chain connects TRBV29-1 to TRBJ2-7; D gene unclear. In germline, CDR1 is SQVTM, CDR2 ANQGSEA. Deletions cut 3 bases from V and 0 bases from J, with 6 bases between. This CDR3 spans 12 amino acids. In DNA form, the CDR3 reads TGCAGCGTTGAGGGTGCCTCCTACGAGCAGTACTTC. It codes for CSVEGASYEQYF.

This rearrangement joins TRBV5-1 to TRBJ2-5, with D tentatively TRBD1 or TRBD2 (5 bases each). The germline V and J ends were trimmed by 4 bases and 4 bases, with 11 bases remaining between them. CDR3 length: 13 residues. From germline, CDR1 is SGHRS and CDR2 YFSETQ. For the CDR3, the DNA is TGCGCCAGCAGCCGTATTGGGGGAGAGACCCAGTACTTC. Translated: CASSRIGGETQYF.

The CDR3 is CASSLARQNSPLHF. Written as DNA, the CDR3 is TGTGCCAGCAGCTTAGCGAGGCAGAATTCACCCCTCCACTTT. The V call is TRBV7-9, the J call TRBJ1-6, with D unresolved. The CDR3 spans 14 residues. Trimming removed 0 bases at V and 7 bases at J, with 7 bases between. CDR1 SEHNR and CDR2 FQNEAQ come from the germline V gene (reference sequence).

The chain recombines TRBV27 with TRBJ1-1; a weak D match, TRBD1 (5 bases). Trimming removed 5 bases at V and 2 bases at J, with 12 bases between. The CDR3 extends over 14 amino acids. CDR1 MNHEY and CDR2 SMNVEV come from the germline V gene (reference sequence). CDR3 residues: CASSAGTVNTEAFF. The CDR3 DNA follows: TGTGCCAGCAGTGCCGGGACGGTAAACACTGAAGCTTTCTTT.

V is TRBV19 and J is TRBJ2-1; TRBD1 might be the D (6 bases). Trimming cost V 5 bases and J 7 bases, with 15 bases left between them. The CDR3 spans 14 residues. Germline CDR1 is LNHDA and CDR2 is SQIVND (reference sequence). CDR3 sequence: CASSAARTANEQFF. The CDR3 DNA sequence: TGTGCCAGTAGTGCCGCCAGGACAGCGAATGAGCAGTTCTTC.